This TCR beta chain was identified during a study of CD4 T cells in relation to SARS-CoV-2 and coronaviruses. Unexposed donor CD4+ T cells date from about 2011-2018, before the COVID-19 pandemic. Only one count was recorded for this clone. Using immunoSEQ multiplex PCR, the repertoire was profiled, and TCRdb retains in-frame clones only, with some absent. The repertoire holds around 62,000 clones, about 94% seen once, with around 0.15% in the top ten. CDR1 LNHDA and CDR2 SQIVND come from the germline V gene (reference sequence). V shed 3 bases and J 5 bases; nucleotides not matched to a gene: 7. The CDR3 totals 15 residues.

The chain is built from TRBV19 and TRBJ1-1, with 9 bases fitting TRBD1. This TCR derives from a human donor in good health. The sequenced material came from naive CD4+ T cells from PBMCs. Subset reported: naive CD4+ T cells isolated by negative enrichment. CDR3 loop: CASSIRGTGKTEAFF. As DNA, the CDR3 is TGTGCCAGTAGTATTCGGGGGACAGGGAAGACTGAAGCTTTCTTT.